These 10 T cell receptor beta chains came from one sample sequenced in a study of blood T cell repertoires in COVID-19. Repertoires were generated with immunoSEQ multiplex PCR, while TCRdb's copy carries only in-frame clones and drops some. The table has a few hundred thousand clones, roughly 80% seen once; the top ten hold around 3.9%. The sample consisted of peripheral blood. Receptors originate from a woman aged 45-65 years with active or convalescent COVID-19.

The chain carries TRBV3-1 (or the pseudogene TRBV3-2) and TRBJ1-4; TRBD1 agrees at 7 bases. The J segment lost 5 bases and the V segment lost 4 bases, leaving 10 bases of the junction unmatched. The CDR3 has 16 residues. CDR1 is LGHDT and CDR2 is YNNKEL in the germline V gene (reference sequence). This CDR3 is CASSPLPGQKNEKLFF. CDR3 nucleotide sequence: TGTGCCAGCAGCCCCCTACCGGGACAGAAGAATGAAAAACTGTTTTTT.

In this sample, this clone turned up once. This chain links TRBV6-2 or TRBV6-3 with TRBJ2-2; 15 bases fit TRBD2. Unmatched junction bases numbered 10, after V lost 4 bases and J lost 4 bases. The germline CDR1 and CDR2 sequences are MNHEY and SVGEGT. The CDR3 is made up of 19 amino acids. The CDR3 DNA reads as TGTGCCAGCAGTTCCGGGACTAGCGGGAGGACCCGAGGCACCGGGGAGCTGTTTTTT. This translates into CASSSGTSGRTRGTGELFF.

This clone was detected only a few times. The chain employs TRBV19 and TRBJ1-5; 8 bases are a match to TRBD1. CDR1 and CDR2 (germline): LNHDA, SQIVND (reference sequence). This CDR3 contains 16 residues. After removal of 0 bases from V and 3 bases from J, the junction contained 4 bases not matched to a gene. CDR3 residues: CASSIEETGVNQPQHF. CDR3 sequence (DNA): TGTGCCAGTAGTATAGAGGAGACAGGGGTCAATCAGCCCCAGCATTTT. Based on the CDR3 plus reference TRBV19 and TRBJ1-5, the full variable domain is DGGITQSPKYLFRKEGQNVTLSCEQNLNHDAMYWYRQDPGQGLRLIYYSQIVNDFQKGDIAEGYSVSREKKESFPLTVTSAQKNPTAFYLCASSIEETGVNQPQHFGDGTRLSIL.

The chain employs TRBV18 and TRBJ1-1, with a possible D match to TRBD1 (5 bases). The V end lost 2 bases, the J end lost 7 bases, and 17 bases lay between the germline ends. The CDR3 runs to 15 residues. Germline loops: CDR1 KGHSH, CDR2 LQKENI. The CDR3 DNA follows: TGTGCCAGCTCACCAGGGACGGGAGATCCCATTGAAGCTTTCTTT. It encodes CASSPGTGDPIEAFF.

This clone was recorded a few times. The chain employs TRBV24-1 and TRBJ1-5, with TRBD1 identical over 8 bases. CDR1 is KGHDR, CDR2 SFDVKD, per germline. Trimming at V came to 10 bases and at J to 6 bases, leaving 10 bases not matched to a gene. The CDR3 is made up of 14 amino acids. This CDR3 reads CATHPGGAGQPQHF. The CDR3 DNA follows: TGTGCCACTCATCCAGGGGGCGCGGGTCAGCCCCAGCATTTT.

This sequence joins TRBV6-5 and TRBJ2-7, with TRBD2 matching 15 bases. This CDR3 region has 14 residues. The germline V gene encodes CDR1 MNHEY and CDR2 SVGAGI. Trimming at V came to 6 bases and at J to 12 bases, leaving 9 bases not matched to a gene. The CDR3 loop reads CASRPGLAGGVPYF. CDR3 coding DNA: TGTGCCAGCAGACCGGGACTAGCGGGAGGTGTTCCGTACTTC.

This chain connects TRBV5-5 to TRBJ2-1, with TRBD2 matching 12 bases. V was pared by 1 base and J by 8 bases, with 7 bases of the junction left unmatched. Germline CDR1 and CDR2: SGHKS and YYEKEE (reference sequence). This CDR3 region has 16 residues. The CDR3, as DNA: TGTGCCAGCAGCTTGCGACTAGCGGGAGCCCGGGATGAGCAGTTCTTC. Translated, it gives CASSLRLAGARDEQFF.

The CDR3 sequence is CASRTPGSPNSPLHF. CDR3 DNA: TGTGCCAGCAGGACTCCCGGGTCCCCTAATTCACCCCTCCACTTT. V and J are TRBV6-5 and TRBJ1-6; D is undetermined. V was pared by 6 bases and J by 6 bases, with 15 bases between. The V gene's germline CDR1 is MNHEY and CDR2 SVGAGI. The CDR3 is made up of 15 amino acids.

This clone was counted only a few times. Here the CDR3 reads CASSGHNYGYTF. As DNA, the CDR3 is TGTGCCAGCAGTGGACACAACTATGGCTACACCTTC. The chain uses TRBV25-1 and TRBJ1-2; no firm D call. There are 12 residues in the CDR3. Germline V gene sequence: CDR1 MGHDK, CDR2 SYGVNS. V shed 4 bases and J shed 2 bases, with 5 bases lying between them.

The chain employs TRBV29-1 and TRBJ2-1, with 9 bases aligning to TRBD1. The ends lost 6 bases at V and 7 bases at J; junction bases unmatched: 4. The CDR3 sequence is 12 residues long. Germline loops: CDR1 SQVTM, CDR2 ANQGSEA. The CDR3 bases are TGCAGCGTCGAACAGGGGGCGAATGAGCAGTTCTTC. Its translation is CSVEQGANEQFF.